This TCR beta chain derives from a study of cytomegalovirus exposure and HLA in healthy donors (dated by TCRdb to the late 2010s). As for the study more broadly: An earlier analysis of 587 of the donors reported 250 to 350 Gb of sequence data and 120 million or so unique TCR beta sequences from about 179 million T cells. Roughly 300 gigabases of sequencing data and approximately 85 million unique TCR sequences were included in an early release covering around 650 HLA-typed donors. Of the roughly 400 genotyped donors, roughly 76% were placed in the genetic ancestry cluster associated with self-reported Caucasian donors. The study aimed to test whether cataloging public T cell receptors could reveal signatures of past pathogen exposure. The T cell repertoires of around 730 subjects were profiled by immunosequencing and related to cytomegalovirus serostatus. Besides the first cohort of around 670 subjects, a separate validation cohort made up of over 95 different subjects was used. High-throughput TCR immunosequencing, statistical association of individual TCRs with disease status, and machine learning were combined to predict cytomegalovirus infection status. A later analysis re-examined previously published TCR beta repertoires from about 700 donors and added high-resolution HLA genotyping to investigate patterns of TCR occurrence. The later analysis used no new phenotypic data to find candidate immune exposures, relying instead on TCR beta sequences and their occurrence across donors. An earlier analysis of 587 of the donors used high-throughput TCR beta sequencing to judge whether each TCR beta V gene segment behaved as functional or pseudogenic. Donor age, sex, ethnicity and CMV serostatus were collected together with the repertoire data. In a later genetic analysis, genome-wide SNP genotypes for about three fifths of the 666 donors were used, and that subset was treated as a discovery cohort. All discovery cohort repertoires had been generated using a single sequencing platform. HLA typing covered class I and class II loci at four-digit resolution. The number of typed donors differed by locus: about 620-640 for A, B, C, DRB1 and DQB1; some 540 for DQA1; roughly 600 for DPA1; and some 430 for DPB1. Five DR-DQ haplotypes were handled as single units for association and clustering because linkage in the cohort was strong. On average, roughly 240,000 unique TCR beta nucleotide sequences were sequenced per donor among some 420 genotyped donors of the cohort, with 15% to 20% of those sequences being non-productive. The paper's findings and limits, for the study overall: Because counts were too low, roughly 17 rarely observed V segments, including chromosome 9 orphons, were left out of the earlier analysis of 500 to 650 of the donors. V-gene and J-gene trimming of TCR beta chains was associated with a missense DCLRE1C variant in a later genetic analysis, and the association was replicated in an independent cohort. Three of the identified cytomegalovirus-associated TCR beta chains were confirmed in vitro to be specific for cytomegalovirus antigens. The authors suggested that the approach could potentially be extended to other disease states and immunological phenotypes. In an earlier analysis of about 600 of the donors, most TCR beta V segments appeared in productive rearrangements about 87% or about 30% of the time, broadly matching IMGT annotations. Assigning TCR associations to individual alleles was difficult when HLA alleles, especially DR and DQ, strongly co-occurred. In a later analysis, around 17,000 TCR beta sequences were associated with specific HLA alleles at a false discovery rate of 0.05. A total of 164 TCR beta chains were listed by the study as associated with cytomegalovirus. A later analysis found that HLA-associated TCR beta chains were more clonally expanded and had lower generation probabilities than equally common non-associated chains. A further reported finding was that TCR beta sequences accurately predicted the HLA-A and HLA-B alleles for most subjects in the first cohort. Most CMV-associated TCR beta chains appeared to be HLA-restricted in a later analysis, and the HLA associations seemed to be driven largely by CMV exposure. According to a later analysis, TCR association rates differed among HLA loci, with DRB1 alleles showing the most associated TCRs and HLA-C alleles showing the fewest. Because some donors lacked HLA typing at each locus, the association tests relied only on the typed subset. The sequencing pipeline was judged likely to have produced a cluster of highly shared sequence variants as a technical artifact. Linkage disequilibrium might explain the correlated functional status among segregating V segments, but an unknown experimental factor could not be ruled out. Roughly uniform sequencing depth across donors was assumed in presence/absence analyses, although this assumption may not hold. This cohort had only TCR beta chains sequenced, and the lack of alpha or paired-chain data limited which features could be detected. According to a later genetic analysis, donors in an Asian-associated ancestry cluster had fewer N-insertions in productive TCRs than the approximately 670-donor mean. Immune exposure information for the cohort was limited to CMV serostatus. While some public TCRs were present in many individuals, most TCR sequences turned up only very rarely across donors. In a later analysis, several top co-occurrence clusters were reported to appear linked to parvovirus B19, influenza, CMV and Epstein-Barr virus. Cytomegalovirus status was reported to be diagnosed by the classifier with high specificity and sensitivity in both the original and validation cohorts.

Comment on this clone: The clone's antigen remains unknown. Qualities for individual bases were not recorded, and no much larger clone is one base off.

The cohort consisted of 670 or so healthy bone marrow donors. All cohort members were sampled while nominally healthy, although unrecorded immune exposures were likely present. The donor tested CMV seronegative, placing the donor among the 352 seronegative members of the cohort. Each donor provided a peripheral blood sample, and peripheral blood mononuclear cells were used for TCR beta sequencing. The Qiagen DNeasy Blood Extraction Kit was used to extract genomic DNA from the blood cell samples. Libraries were constructed by the immunoSEQ multiplex PCR assay. A mixture of 60 forward primers for TCR Vbeta segments and 13 reverse primers for TCR Jbeta segments was used in the multiplex PCR. The CDR3 region of rearranged TCR beta genes was amplified from genomic DNA with a multiplex PCR assay. The amplified TCR beta libraries were sequenced on the Illumina HiSeq System as 87-base-pair reads. In the original analysis: A later analysis tallied some 79 million unique TCR beta chains across the 666 repertoires, and 10 million to 11 million of those chains were shared by two or more donors. A nearest-neighbor algorithm error-corrected the raw reads and collapsed the reads into unique sequences, merging closely related sequences to remove PCR and sequencing errors. CDR3 sequences were aligned to IMGT reference sequences to assign V, D and J gene segments. For a sequence to be retained, a match of at least six nucleotides to both a V gene segment and a J gene segment was required. Rearrangements were called productive when the CDR3 lacked stop codons and stayed in frame with V and J; all others were non-productive. Following IMGT convention, CDR3 was defined as the stretch from the second conserved V-encoded cysteine up to the conserved J-encoded phenylalanine. In an earlier analysis of roughly 610 of the donors, sequences lacking an unambiguous match to a single V gene segment were excluded. An earlier analysis of under 750 of the donors called V segments functional above 56.7% productive rearrangements and segregating when the between-donor standard deviation exceeded 5%. A statistical classification framework was developed to diagnose cytomegalovirus status using the catalog of TCR beta chain sequences. In a later analysis, V and J genes were assigned by comparing TCR nucleotide sequences against IMGT/GENE-DB human TR gene sequences. In a later analysis, CDR3 sequences and most-parsimonious VDJ recombination scenarios were assigned using the TCRdist pipeline. A later analysis defined each TCR beta chain by its CDR3 amino acid sequence plus V-gene family, and excluded reads lacking a unique V-gene family. As a way to deal with suspected cross-contamination and a sequencing artifact, a later analysis dropped more than 500 nucleotide sequences that were highly shared and had low generation probability. For each public chain, a later analysis derived a clonal expansion index from normalized ranks of inferred template counts within each repertoire. In a later analysis, generation probabilities were computed using a VDJ recombination model fitted to out-of-frame rearrangements, and the results were checked against IGoR. Hypergeometric tests were used in a later analysis to score TCR-TCR, TCR-HLA and TCR-CMV co-occurrence, with a repertoire-size bias correction applied to the TCR pairs. To estimate false discovery rates, a later analysis permuted the HLA or CMV assignments 20 times. A later analysis grouped co-occurring TCRs with DBSCAN, adding TCRdist sequence similarity when clustering within HLA-allele-positive subsets. For co-occurrence clustering, repertoires with fewer than 30,000 or more than 120,000 public chains were excluded, along with a handful of repertoires with anomalous nucleotide sharing. In TCRdb, the immuneACCESS table is reduced to in-frame sequences with V and J assigned. These tables do not hold every clone; where another copy was compared, an unresolved V gene accounts for under half, and the others remain unexplained. D and trimming come from the DNA, and the V and J calls and clone size come from that table. The sample data list 120,000 or so clones, and roughly 78% of these were observed just once. The biggest ten clones account for roughly 3% of the sample.

This TCR was sampled from a male donor in good health and CMV-seronegative. Sample: PBMCs.

The CDR3: CASSYSDRGPSYEQYF. The DNA is as follows: TGTGCCAGCAGTTACTCCGACCGGGGTCCCTCCTACGAGCAGTACTTC. The rearrangement combines TRBV6-6 with TRBJ2-7; the D segment could be TRBD2, given 5 matching bases. From the cysteine up to the phenylalanine, the CDR3 has a length of 16 residues. Only the CDR3 region is kept as DNA, spanning 48 bases read in frame from base 1. The CDR1 and CDR2 encoded by the germline V gene (reference sequence) are MNHNY and SVGAGI. Trimming at the junction amounts to 0 bases on V and 0 bases on J, and the germline ends lie 12 bases apart.